This record concerns one T cell receptor beta chain sequence. Its antigen is not known. These data come from a study of CD8 T cells in ankylosing spondylitis. Study-level findings and limits: A CD8+ phenotype characterized the disease-linked clones, which were relatively rare in peripheral blood.

In making TCR beta libraries, quantitative 5'-RACE with molecular barcodes was used. A single record per CDR3 protein comes from TCRdb applying MiXCR to the 5' RACE reads. Here the sample spans 250,000 to 350,000 distinct CDR3 sequences, roughly 20% being singletons. This CDR3 spans 14 amino acids. Trimming cost V 4 bases and J 6 bases; bases outside gene matches: 10. The germline gives CDR1 SQVTM, CDR2 ANQGSEA. Sequenced input: blood, either unsorted or a sorted T cell fraction (not recorded which). This rearrangement joins TRBV29-1 to TRBJ2-3, with 7 bases aligning to TRBD1. The clonotype originates from a female donor with ankylosing spondylitis or in good health (not recorded which). DNA of the CDR3: TGCAGCGTTGCCCTGACAGGGAAGGGGGATACGCAGTATTTT. Protein sequence: CSVALTGKGDTQYF.